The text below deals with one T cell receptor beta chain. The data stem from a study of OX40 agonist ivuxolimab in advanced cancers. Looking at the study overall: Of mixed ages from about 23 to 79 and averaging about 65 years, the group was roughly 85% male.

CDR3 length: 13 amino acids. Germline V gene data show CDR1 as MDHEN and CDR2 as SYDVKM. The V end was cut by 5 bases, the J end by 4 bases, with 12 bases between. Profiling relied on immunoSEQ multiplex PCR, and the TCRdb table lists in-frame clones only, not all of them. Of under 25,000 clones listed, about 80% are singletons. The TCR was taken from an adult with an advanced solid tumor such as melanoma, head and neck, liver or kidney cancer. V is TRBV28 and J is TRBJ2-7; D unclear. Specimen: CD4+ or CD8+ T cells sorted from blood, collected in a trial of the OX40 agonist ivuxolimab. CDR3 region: CASSAPSSYEQYF. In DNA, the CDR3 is TGTGCCAGCAGTGCTCCGAGCTCGTACGAGCAGTACTTC.